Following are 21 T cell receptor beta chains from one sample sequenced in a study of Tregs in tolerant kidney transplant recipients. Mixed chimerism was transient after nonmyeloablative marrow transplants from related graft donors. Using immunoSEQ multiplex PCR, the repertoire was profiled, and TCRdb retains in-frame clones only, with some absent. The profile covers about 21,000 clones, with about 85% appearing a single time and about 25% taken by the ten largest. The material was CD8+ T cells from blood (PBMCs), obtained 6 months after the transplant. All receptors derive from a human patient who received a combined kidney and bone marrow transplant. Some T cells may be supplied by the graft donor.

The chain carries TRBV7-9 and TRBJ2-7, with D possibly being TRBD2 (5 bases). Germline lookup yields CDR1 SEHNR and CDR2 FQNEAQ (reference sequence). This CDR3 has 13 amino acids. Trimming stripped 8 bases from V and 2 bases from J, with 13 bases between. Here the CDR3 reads CASGKTEAYEQYF. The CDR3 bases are TGTGCCAGCGGCAAGACGGAGGCCTACGAGCAGTACTTC.

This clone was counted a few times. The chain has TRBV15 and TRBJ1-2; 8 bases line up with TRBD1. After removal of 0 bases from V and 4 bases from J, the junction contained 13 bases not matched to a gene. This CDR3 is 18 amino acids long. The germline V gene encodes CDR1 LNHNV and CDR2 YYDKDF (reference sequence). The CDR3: CATSRDSRDRLRLYGYTF. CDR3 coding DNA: TGTGCCACCAGCAGAGATTCCCGGGACAGGCTCCGACTCTATGGCTACACCTTC.

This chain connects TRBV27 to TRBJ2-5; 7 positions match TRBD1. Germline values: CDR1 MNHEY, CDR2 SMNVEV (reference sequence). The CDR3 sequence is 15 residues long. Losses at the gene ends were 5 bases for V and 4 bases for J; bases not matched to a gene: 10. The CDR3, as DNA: TGTGCCAGCAGTAGGGGGCCAATGAGGACAGAGACCCAGTACTTC. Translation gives CASSRGPMRTETQYF.

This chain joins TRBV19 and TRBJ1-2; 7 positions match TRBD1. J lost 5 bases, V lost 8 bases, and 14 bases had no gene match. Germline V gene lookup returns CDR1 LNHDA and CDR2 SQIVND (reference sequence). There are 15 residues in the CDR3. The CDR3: CASYNTRDREYGYTF. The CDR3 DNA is TGTGCCAGTTACAATACCCGGGACAGAGAATATGGCTACACCTTC.

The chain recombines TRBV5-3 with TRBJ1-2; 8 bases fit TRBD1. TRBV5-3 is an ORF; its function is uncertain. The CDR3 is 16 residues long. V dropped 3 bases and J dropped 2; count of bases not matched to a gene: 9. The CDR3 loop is CARSWDRTVANYGYTF. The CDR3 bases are TGTGCCAGAAGCTGGGACAGGACGGTGGCCAACTATGGCTACACCTTC.

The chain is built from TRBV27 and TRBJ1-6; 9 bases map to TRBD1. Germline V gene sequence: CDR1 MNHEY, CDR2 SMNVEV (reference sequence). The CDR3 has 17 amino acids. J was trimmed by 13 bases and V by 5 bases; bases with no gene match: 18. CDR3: CASSIIPGGQGQGPLHF. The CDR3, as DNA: TGTGCCAGCAGTATAATACCCGGGGGACAGGGTCAAGGTCCCCTCCACTTT.

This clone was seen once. The CDR3 here is CASSQDPSSESSYEQYF. CDR3 nucleotides: TGCGCCAGCAGCCAAGATCCTTCTAGCGAAAGCTCCTACGAGCAGTACTTC. The rearrangement links TRBV4-3 to TRBJ2-7, with TRBD2 as a possible D gene (6 bases). CDR3 length: 17 amino acids. From germline, CDR1 is LGHNA and CDR2 YSLEER. Between the trimmed V and J ends, which lost 0 bases and 0 bases, there was a span of 15 bases.

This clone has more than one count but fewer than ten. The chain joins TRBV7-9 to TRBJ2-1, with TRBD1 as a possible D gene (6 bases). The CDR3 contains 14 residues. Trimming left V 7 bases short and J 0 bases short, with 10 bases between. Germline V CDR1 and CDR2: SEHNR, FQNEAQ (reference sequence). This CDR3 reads CASTWTDSYNEQFF. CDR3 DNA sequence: TGTGCCAGCACTTGGACAGACTCCTACAATGAGCAGTTCTTC.

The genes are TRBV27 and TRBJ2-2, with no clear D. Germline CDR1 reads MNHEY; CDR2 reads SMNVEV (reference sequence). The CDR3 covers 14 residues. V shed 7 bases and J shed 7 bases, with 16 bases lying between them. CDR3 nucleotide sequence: TGTGCCAGCACCTTTGTAGGAGTTGGCGGGGAGCTGTTTTTT. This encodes CASTFVGVGGELFF.

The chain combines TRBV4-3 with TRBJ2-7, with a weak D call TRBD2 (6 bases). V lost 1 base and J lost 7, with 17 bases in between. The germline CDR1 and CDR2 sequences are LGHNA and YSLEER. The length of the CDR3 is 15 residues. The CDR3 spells CASSQGSRQGGEQYF. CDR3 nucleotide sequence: TGCGCCAGCAGCCAAGGCAGTCGGCAGGGAGGAGAGCAGTACTTC.

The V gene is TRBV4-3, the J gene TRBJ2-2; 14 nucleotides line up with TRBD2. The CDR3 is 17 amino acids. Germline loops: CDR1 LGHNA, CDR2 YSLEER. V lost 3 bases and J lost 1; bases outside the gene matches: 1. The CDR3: CASSQGTSGRNTGELFF. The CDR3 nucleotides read TGCGCCAGCAGCCAGGGGACTAGCGGGAGGAACACCGGGGAGCTGTTTTTT.

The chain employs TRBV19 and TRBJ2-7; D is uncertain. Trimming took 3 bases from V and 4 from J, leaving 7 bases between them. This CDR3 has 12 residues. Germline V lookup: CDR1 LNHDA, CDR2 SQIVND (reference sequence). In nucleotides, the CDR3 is TGTGCCAGTAGTATCTTTAGTTACGAGCAGTACTTC. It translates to CASSIFSYEQYF.

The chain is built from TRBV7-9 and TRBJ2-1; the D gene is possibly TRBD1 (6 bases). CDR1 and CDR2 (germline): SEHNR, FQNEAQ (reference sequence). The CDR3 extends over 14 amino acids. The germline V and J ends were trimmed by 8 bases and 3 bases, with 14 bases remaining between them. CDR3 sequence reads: CASLPGHDYNEQFF. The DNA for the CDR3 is TGTGCCAGCCTTCCGGGACACGACTACAATGAGCAGTTCTTC.

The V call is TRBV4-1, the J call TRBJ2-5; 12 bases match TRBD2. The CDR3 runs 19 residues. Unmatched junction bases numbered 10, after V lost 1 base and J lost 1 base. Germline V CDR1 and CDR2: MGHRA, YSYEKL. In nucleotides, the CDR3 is TGCGCCAGCAGCCAAGTCCCACTAGCGGGGGGAGATGTCCAAGAGACCCAGTACTTC. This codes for CASSQVPLAGGDVQETQYF.

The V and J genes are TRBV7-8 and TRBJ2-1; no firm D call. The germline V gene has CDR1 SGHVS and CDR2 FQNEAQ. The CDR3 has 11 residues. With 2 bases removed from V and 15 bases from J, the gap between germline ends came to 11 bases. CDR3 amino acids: CASSLQVFPFF. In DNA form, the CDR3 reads TGTGCCAGCAGCTTACAGGTTTTCCCGTTCTTC.

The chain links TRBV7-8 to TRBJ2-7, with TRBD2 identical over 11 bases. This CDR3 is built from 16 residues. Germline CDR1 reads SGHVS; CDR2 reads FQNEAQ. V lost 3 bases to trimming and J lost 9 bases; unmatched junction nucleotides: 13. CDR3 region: CASSFGLAGSVSGQYF. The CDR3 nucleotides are TGTGCCAGCAGCTTCGGACTAGCGGGCTCCGTAAGTGGGCAGTACTTC.

CDR3 nucleotide sequence: TGTGCCAGCAGCTCACAGCGGGAGAATCCCTACGAGCAGTACTTC. Amino acids: CASSSQRENPYEQYF. The V call is TRBV13, the J call TRBJ2-7, with TRBD2 matching 8 bases. Germline trimming cut 4 bases from V and 2 bases from J; bases unmatched to any gene: 7. The germline CDR1 and CDR2 sequences are PRHDT and FYEKMQ (reference sequence). The CDR3 sequence is 15 residues long.

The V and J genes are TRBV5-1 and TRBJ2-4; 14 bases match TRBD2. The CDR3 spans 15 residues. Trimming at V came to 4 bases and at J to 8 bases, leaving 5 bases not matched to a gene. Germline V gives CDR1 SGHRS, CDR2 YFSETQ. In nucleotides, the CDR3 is TGCGCCAGCAGCCTAGGGACTAGCGGGGGTGACATTCAGTACTTC. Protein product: CASSLGTSGGDIQYF.

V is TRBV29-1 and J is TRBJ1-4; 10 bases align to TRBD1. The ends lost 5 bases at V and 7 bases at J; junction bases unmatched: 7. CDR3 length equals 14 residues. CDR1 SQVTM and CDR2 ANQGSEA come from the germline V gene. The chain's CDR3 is CSVTWTGGIEKLFF. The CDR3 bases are TGCAGCGTTACTTGGACAGGGGGAATTGAAAAACTGTTTTTT.

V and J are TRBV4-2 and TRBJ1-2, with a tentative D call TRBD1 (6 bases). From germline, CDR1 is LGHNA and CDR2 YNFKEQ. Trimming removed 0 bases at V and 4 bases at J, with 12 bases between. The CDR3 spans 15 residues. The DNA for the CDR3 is TGTGCCAGCAGCCAAGAGGCAGGGGCGAGCTATGGCTACACCTTC. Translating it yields CASSQEAGASYGYTF.

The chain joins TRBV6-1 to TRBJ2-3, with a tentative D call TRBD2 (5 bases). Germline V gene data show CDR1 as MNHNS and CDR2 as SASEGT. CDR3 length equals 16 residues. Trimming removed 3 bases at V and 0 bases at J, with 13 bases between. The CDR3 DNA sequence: TGTGCCAGCAGTGATAGAGGGTTCGGTAGCACAGATACGCAGTATTTT. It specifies CASSDRGFGSTDTQYF.